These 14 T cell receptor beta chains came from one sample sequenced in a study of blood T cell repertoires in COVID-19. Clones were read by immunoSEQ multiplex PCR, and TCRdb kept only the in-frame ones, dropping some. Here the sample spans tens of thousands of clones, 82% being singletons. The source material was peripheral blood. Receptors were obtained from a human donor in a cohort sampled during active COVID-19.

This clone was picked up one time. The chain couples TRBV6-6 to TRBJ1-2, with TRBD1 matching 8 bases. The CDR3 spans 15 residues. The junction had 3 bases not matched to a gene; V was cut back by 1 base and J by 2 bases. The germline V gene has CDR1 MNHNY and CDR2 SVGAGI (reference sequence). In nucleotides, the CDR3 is TGTGCCAGCAGTTACTTACAGGGGGAGAACTATGGCTACACCTTC. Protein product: CASSYLQGENYGYTF.

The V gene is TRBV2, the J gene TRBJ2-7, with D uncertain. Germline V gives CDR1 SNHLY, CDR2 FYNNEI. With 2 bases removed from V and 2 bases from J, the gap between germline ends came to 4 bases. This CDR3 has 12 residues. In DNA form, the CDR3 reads TGTGCCAGCAGTGAACAGGCCTACGAGCAGTACTTC. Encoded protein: CASSEQAYEQYF.

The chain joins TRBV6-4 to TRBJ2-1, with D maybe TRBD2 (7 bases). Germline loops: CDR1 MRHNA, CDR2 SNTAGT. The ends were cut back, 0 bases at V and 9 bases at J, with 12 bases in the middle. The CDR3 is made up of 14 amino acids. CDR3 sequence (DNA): TGTGCCAGCAGTGACTCGAACAGGGAGGGTGAGCAGTTCTTC. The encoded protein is CASSDSNREGEQFF.

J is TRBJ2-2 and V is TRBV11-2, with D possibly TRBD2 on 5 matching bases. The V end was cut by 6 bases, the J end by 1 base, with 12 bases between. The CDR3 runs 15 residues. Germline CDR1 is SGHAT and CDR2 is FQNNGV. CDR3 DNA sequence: TGTGCCAGCAGGTTAACCGGGGAGAACACCGGGGAGCTGTTTTTT. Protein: CASRLTGENTGELFF.

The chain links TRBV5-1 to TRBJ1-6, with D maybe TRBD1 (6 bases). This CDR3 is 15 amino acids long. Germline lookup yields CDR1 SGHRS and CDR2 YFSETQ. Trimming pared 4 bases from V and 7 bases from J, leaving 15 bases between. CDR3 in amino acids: CASSKGGGQNSPLHF. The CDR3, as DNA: TGCGCCAGCAGCAAAGGGGGTGGTCAAAATTCACCCCTCCACTTT.

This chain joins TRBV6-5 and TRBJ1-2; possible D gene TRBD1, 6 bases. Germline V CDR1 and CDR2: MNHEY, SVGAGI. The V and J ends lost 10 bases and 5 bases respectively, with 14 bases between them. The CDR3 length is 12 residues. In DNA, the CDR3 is TGTGCCACCCGACAGGCAAAGTATGGCTACACCTTC. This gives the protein CATRQAKYGYTF.

CDR3 in amino acids: CASSLLGTAGSGNTIYF. For the CDR3, the DNA is TGTGCCAGCAGCTTATTAGGGACAGCGGGCTCTGGAAACACCATATATTTT. J is TRBJ1-3 and V is TRBV7-2; 7 nucleotides agree with TRBD1. Germline trimming cut 2 bases from V and 0 bases from J; bases unmatched to any gene: 7. This CDR3 comprises 17 residues. In germline, CDR1 is SGHTA, CDR2 FQGNSA.

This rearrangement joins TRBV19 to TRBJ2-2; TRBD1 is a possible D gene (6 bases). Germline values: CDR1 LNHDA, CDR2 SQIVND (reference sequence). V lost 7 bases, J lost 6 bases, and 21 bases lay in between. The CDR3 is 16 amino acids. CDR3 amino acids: CASTEANRAIAGELFF. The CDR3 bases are TGTGCCAGTACTGAAGCGAACAGGGCCATCGCCGGGGAGCTGTTTTTT. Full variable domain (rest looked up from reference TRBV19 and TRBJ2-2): DGGITQSPKYLFRKEGQNVTLSCEQNLNHDAMYWYRQDPGQGLRLIYYSQIVNDFQKGDIAEGYSVSREKKESFPLTVTSAQKNPTAFYLCASTEANRAIAGELFFGEGSRLTVL.

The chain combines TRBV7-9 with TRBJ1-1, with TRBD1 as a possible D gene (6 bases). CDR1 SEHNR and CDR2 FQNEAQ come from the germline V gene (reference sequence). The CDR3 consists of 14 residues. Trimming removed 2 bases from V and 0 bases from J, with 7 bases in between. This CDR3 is CASSLWDMNTEAFF. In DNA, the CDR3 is TGTGCCAGCAGCTTATGGGACATGAACACTGAAGCTTTCTTT.

The CDR3 sequence: CASSIDRRNYEQYF. CDR3 nucleotides: TGTGCCAGCAGCATAGACAGGAGAAACTACGAGCAGTACTTC. The chain uses TRBV7-9 and TRBJ2-7; maybe TRBD1 (6 bases). Germline-derived CDR1 and CDR2 are SEHNR and FQNEAQ (reference sequence). V lost 5 bases, J lost 3 bases, and 14 bases lay in between. The CDR3 extends over 14 amino acids.

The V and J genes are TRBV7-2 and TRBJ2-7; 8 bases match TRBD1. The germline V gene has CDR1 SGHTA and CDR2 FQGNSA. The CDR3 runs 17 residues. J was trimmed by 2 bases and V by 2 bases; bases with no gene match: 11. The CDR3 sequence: CASSLQSGQAVPYEQYF. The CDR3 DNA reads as TGTGCCAGCAGCTTACAATCGGGACAGGCAGTTCCCTACGAGCAGTACTTC. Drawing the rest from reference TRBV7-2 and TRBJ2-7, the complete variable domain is GAGVSQSPSNKVTEKGKDVELRCDPISGHTALYWYRQSLGQGLEFLIYFQGNSAPDKSGLPSDRFSAERTGGSVSTLTIQRTQQEDSAVYLCASSLQSGQAVPYEQYFGPGTRLTVT.

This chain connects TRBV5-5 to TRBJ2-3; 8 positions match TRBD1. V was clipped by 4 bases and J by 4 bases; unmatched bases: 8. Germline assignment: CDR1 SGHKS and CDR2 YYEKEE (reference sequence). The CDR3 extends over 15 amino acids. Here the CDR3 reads CASSLTGVAADTQYF. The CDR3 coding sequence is TGTGCCAGCAGCCTGACAGGGGTCGCCGCAGATACGCAGTATTTT.

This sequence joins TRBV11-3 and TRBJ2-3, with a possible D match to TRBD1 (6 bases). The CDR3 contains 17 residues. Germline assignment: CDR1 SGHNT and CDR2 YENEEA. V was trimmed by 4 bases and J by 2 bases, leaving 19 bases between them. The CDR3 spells CASSSGYWGPDTDTQYF. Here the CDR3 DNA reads TGTGCCAGCAGCTCAGGTTATTGGGGGCCGGACACAGATACGCAGTATTTT.

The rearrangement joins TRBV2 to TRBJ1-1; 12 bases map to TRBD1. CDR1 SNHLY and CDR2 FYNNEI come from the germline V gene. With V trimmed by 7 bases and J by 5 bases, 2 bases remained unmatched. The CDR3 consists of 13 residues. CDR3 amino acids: CASKGQGATEAFF. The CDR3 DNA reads TGTGCCAGCAAGGGACAGGGGGCGACTGAAGCTTTCTTT.